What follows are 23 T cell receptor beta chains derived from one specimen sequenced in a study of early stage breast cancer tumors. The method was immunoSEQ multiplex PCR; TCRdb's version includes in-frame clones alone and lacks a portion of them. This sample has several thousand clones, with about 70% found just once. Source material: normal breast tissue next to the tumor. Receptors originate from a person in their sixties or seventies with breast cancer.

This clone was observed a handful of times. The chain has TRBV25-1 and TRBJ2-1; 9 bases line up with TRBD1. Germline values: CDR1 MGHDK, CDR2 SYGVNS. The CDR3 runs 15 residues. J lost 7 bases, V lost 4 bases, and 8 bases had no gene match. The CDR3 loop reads CASSVMGTGRNEQFF. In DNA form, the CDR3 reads TGTGCCAGCAGTGTTATGGGGACAGGGAGGAATGAGCAGTTCTTC.

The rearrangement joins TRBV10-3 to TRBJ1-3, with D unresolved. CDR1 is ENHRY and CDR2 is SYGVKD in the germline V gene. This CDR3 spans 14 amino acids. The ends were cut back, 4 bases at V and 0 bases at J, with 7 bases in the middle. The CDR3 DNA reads TGTGCCATCAGTGTGGGCTCCTCTGGAAACACCATATATTTT. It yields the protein CAISVGSSGNTIYF.

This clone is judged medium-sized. The CDR3 sequence is CASPRQGRVTEAFF. The DNA of the CDR3 is TGTGCCAGCCCAAGGCAGGGGCGCGTGACTGAAGCTTTCTTT. V gene TRBV28 combines with J gene TRBJ1-1, with D possibly TRBD1 on 6 matching bases. V was cut by 8 bases and J by 5 bases, with 18 bases left in between. CDR1 is MDHEN and CDR2 is SYDVKM in the germline V gene. This CDR3 comprises 14 residues.

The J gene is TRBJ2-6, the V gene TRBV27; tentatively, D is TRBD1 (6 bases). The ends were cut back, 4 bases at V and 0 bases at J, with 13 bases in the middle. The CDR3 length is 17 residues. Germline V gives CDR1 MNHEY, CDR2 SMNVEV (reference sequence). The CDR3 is CASSSEQGRSGANVLTF. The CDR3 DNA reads TGTGCCAGCAGTTCTGAACAGGGCCGCTCTGGGGCCAACGTCCTGACTTTC. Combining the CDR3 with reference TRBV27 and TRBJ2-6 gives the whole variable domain EAQVTQNPRYLITVTGKKLTVTCSQNMNHEYMSWYRQDPGLGLRQIYYSMNVEVTDKGDVPEGYKVSRKEKRNFPLILESPSPNQTSLYFCASSSEQGRSGANVLTFGAGSRLTVL.

The CDR3 region is CSVTLGRTEAFF. In DNA, the CDR3 is TGCAGCGTCACGCTGGGGAGGACTGAAGCTTTCTTT. The V and J genes are TRBV29-1 and TRBJ1-1; unclear D gene. Germline loops: CDR1 SQVTM, CDR2 ANQGSEA. Trimming took 6 bases from V and 5 from J, leaving 13 bases between them. CDR3 length: 12 amino acids. The entire variable domain, with the rest obtained from reference TRBV29-1 and TRBJ1-1, is as follows: SAVISQKPSRDICQRGTSLTIQCQVDSQVTMMFWYRQQPGQSLTLIATANQGSEATYESGFVIDKFPISRPNLTFSTLTVSNMSPEDSSIYLCSVTLGRTEAFFGQGTRLTVV.

In DNA form, the CDR3 reads TGTGCCAGCAGCCCGGACAGCTCACAGCCCCAGCATTTT. Residues: CASSPDSSQPQHF. The genes are TRBV7-3 and TRBJ1-5, with D maybe TRBD1 (6 bases). Germline CDR1 reads SGHTA; CDR2 reads FQGTGA. The CDR3 covers 13 residues. The ends were cut back, 5 bases at V and 7 bases at J, with 12 bases in the middle.

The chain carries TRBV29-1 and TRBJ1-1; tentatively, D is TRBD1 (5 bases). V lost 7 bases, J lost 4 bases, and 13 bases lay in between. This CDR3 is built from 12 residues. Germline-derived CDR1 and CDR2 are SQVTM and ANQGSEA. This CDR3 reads CSAGGGSTEAFF. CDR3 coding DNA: TGCAGCGCCGGGGGAGGGAGCACTGAAGCTTTCTTT.

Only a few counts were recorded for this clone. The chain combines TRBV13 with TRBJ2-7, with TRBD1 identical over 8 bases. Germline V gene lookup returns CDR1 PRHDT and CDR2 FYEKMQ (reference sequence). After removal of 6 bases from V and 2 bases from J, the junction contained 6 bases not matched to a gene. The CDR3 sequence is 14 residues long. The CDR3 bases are TGTGCCAGCAGATTGACAGGGGATGCCTACGAGCAGTACTTC. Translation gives CASRLTGDAYEQYF. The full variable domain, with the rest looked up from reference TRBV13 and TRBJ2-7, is AAGVIQSPRHLIKEKRETATLKCYPIPRHDTVYWYQQGPGQDPQFLISFYEKMQSDKGSIPDRFSAQQFSDYHSELNMSSLELGDSALYFCASRLTGDAYEQYFGPGTRLTVT.

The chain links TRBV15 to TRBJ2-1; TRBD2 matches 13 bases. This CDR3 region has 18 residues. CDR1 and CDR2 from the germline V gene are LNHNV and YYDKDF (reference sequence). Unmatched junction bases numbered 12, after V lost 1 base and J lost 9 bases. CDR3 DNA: TGTGCCACCAGCAGAGTAGGGTTAACTAGCGGGAGGGGGGGTGAGCAGTTCTTC. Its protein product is CATSRVGLTSGRGGEQFF.

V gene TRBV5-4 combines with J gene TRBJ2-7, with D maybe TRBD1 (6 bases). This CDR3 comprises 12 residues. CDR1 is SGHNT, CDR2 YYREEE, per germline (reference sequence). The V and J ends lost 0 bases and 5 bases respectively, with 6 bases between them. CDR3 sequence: CASSLGGHEQYF. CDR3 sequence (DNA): TGTGCCAGCAGCTTGGGGGGGCACGAGCAGTACTTC.

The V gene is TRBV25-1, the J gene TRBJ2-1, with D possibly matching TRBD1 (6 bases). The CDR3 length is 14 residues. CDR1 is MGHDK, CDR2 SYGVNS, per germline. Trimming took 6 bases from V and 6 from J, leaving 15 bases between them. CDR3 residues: CASRKTGGGNEQFF. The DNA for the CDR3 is TGTGCCAGCAGGAAGACAGGAGGCGGCAATGAGCAGTTCTTC.

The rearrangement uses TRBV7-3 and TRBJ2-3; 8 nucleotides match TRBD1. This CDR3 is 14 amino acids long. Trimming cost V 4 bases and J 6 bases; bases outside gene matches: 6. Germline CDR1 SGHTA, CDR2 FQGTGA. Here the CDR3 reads CASSWTGPGDTQYF. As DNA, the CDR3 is TGTGCCAGCAGCTGGACAGGGCCAGGGGATACGCAGTATTTT. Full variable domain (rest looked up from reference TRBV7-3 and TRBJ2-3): GAGVSQTPSNKVTEKGKYVELRCDPISGHTALYWYRQSLGQGPEFLIYFQGTGAADDSGLPNDRFFAVRPEGSVSTLKIQRTERGDSAVYLCASSWTGPGDTQYFGPGTRLTVL.

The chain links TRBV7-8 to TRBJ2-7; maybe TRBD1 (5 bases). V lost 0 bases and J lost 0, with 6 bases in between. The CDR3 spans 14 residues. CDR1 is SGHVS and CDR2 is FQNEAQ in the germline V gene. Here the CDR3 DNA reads TGTGCCAGCAGCTTAGCGGGGCGCTCCTACGAGCAGTACTTC. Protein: CASSLAGRSYEQYF.

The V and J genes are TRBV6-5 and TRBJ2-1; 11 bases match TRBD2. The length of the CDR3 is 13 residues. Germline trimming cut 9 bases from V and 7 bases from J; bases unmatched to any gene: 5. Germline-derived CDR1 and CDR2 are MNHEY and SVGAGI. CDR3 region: CARLAGVKNEQFF. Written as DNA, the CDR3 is TGTGCCAGACTAGCGGGAGTGAAGAATGAGCAGTTCTTC.

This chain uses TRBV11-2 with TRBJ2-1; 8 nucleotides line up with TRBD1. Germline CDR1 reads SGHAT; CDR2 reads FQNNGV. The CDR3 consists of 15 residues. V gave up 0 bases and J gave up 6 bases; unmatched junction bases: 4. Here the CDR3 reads CASSLDDRGPNEQFF. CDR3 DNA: TGTGCCAGCAGCTTAGATGACAGGGGCCCCAATGAGCAGTTCTTC. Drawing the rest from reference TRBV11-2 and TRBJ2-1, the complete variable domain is EAGVAQSPRYKIIEKRQSVAFWCNPISGHATLYWYQQILGQGPKLLIQFQNNGVVDDSQLPKDRFSAERLKGVDSTLKIQPAKLEDSAVYLCASSLDDRGPNEQFFGPGTRLTVL.

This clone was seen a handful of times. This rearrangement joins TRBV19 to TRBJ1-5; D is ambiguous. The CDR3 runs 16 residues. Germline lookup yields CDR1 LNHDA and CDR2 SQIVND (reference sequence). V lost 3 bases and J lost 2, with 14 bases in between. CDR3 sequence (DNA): TGTGCCAGTAGTATTTTTAGCGTGTTGGGCAATCAGCCCCAGCATTTT. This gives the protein CASSIFSVLGNQPQHF.

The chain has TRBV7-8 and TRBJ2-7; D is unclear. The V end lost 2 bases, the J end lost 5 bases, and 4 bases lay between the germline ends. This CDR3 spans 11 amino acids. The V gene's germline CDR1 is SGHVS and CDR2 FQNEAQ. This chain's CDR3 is CASSLSDEQYF. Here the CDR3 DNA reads TGTGCCAGCAGCTTAAGCGACGAGCAGTACTTC.

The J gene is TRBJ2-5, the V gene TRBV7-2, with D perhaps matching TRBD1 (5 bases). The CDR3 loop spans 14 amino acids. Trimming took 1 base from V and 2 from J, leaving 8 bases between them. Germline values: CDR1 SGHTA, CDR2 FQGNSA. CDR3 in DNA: TGTGCCAGCAGCTTAGGGCAGGGACAAGAGACCCAGTACTTC. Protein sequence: CASSLGQGQETQYF.

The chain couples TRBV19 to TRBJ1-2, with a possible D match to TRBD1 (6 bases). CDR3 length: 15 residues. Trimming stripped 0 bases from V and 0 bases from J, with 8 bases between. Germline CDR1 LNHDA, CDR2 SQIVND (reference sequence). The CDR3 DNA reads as TGTGCCAGTAGTATAGATCGACAGGCTAACTATGGCTACACCTTC. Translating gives CASSIDRQANYGYTF.

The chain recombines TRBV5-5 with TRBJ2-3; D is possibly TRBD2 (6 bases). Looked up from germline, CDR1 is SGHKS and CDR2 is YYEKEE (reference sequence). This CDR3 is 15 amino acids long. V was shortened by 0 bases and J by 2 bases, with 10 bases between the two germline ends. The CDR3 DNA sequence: TGTGCCAGCAGCTTGGCGGGACTTACCACAGATACGCAGTATTTT. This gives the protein CASSLAGLTTDTQYF.

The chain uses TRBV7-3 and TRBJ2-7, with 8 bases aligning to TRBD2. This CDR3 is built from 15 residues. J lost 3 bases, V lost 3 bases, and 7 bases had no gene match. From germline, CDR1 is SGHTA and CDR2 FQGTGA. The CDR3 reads CASSLGPAGGYEQYF. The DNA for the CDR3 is TGTGCCAGCAGCTTGGGCCCCGCGGGGGGCTACGAGCAGTACTTC.

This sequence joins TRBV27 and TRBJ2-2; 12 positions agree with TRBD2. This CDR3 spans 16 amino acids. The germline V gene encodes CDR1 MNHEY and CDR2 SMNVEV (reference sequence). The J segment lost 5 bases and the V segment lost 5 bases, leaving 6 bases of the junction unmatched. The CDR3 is CASSRLAGEVTGELFF. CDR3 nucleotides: TGTGCCAGCAGTAGACTAGCGGGAGAAGTGACCGGGGAGCTGTTTTTT.

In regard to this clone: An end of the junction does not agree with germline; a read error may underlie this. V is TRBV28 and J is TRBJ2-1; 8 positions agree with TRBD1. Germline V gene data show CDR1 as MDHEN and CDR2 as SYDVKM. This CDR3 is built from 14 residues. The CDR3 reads CASSSPGTGSEEFF. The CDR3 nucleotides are TGTGCCAGCAGTTCCCCCGGGACAGGTAGTGAGGAGTTCTTC.